One T cell receptor (beta chain) is described in this entry. Its antigen remains unknown. The length of the CDR3 is 13 residues. Deletions cut 3 bases from V and 4 bases from J, with 9 bases between. CDR1 and CDR2 (germline): MNHEY, SVGAGI. TCRdb keeps only in-frame clones here, not all; method: immunoSEQ multiplex PCR. Of 35,000 to 45,000 clones listed, just under 80% are singletons. This entry belongs to a study of T cells after posttransplantation cyclophosphamide. Findings and caveats of the study: Skin or GI-infiltrating T cells shared few TRB sequences with blood. Recipient CMV seropositivity and CMV reactivation strongly tracked TRB clonality.

Cyclophosphamide on days +3 and +4 followed busulfan-fludarabine conditioning and a marrow graft. The V and J genes are TRBV6-5 and TRBJ1-1, with a possible D match to TRBD1 (6 bases). Material: CD4+ T cells sorted from blood, obtained roughly 1,900 days after a stem cell transplant with posttransplant cyclophosphamide. This receptor was taken from a female patient in her thirties or forties who received an allogeneic stem cell transplant from a related donor, was CMV-positive, and had no GVHD. Some T cells may have originated in the graft donor. CDR3 DNA sequence: TGTGCCAGCAGTTATCAGGGGACCACTGAAGCTTTCTTT. Residues: CASSYQGTTEAFF.